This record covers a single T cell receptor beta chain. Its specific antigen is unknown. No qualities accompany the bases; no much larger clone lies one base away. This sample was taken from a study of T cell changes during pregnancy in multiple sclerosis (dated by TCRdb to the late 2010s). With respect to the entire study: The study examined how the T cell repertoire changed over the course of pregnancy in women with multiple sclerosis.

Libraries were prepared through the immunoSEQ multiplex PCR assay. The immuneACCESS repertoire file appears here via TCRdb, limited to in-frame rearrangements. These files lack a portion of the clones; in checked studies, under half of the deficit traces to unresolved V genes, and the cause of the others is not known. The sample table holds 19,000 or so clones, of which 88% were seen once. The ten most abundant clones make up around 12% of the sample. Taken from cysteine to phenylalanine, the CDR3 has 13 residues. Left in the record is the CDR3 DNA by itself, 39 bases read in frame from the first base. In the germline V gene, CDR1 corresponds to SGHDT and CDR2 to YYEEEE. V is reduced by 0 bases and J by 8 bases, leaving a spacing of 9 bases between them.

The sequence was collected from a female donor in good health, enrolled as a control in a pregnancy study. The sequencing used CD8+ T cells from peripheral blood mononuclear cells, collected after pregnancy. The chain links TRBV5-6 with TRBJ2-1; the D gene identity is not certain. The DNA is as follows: TGTGCCAGCAGCTTGGCCTCCCTGTATGAGCAGTTCTTC. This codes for CASSLASLYEQFF.